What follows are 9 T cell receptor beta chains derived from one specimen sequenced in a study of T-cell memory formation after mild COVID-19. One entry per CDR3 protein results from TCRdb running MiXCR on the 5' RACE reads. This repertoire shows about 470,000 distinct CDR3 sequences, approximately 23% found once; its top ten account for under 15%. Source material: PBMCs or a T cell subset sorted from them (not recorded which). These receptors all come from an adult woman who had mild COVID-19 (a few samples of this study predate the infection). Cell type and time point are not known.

This CDR3 reads CASSQNRDRGPDEQFF. CDR3 coding DNA: TGTGCCAGCAGCCAAAACCGGGACAGAGGTCCGGATGAGCAGTTCTTC. The chain uses TRBV11-1 and TRBJ2-1; 7 nucleotides line up with TRBD1. Per germline, CDR1 SGHAT and CDR2 FQDESV (reference sequence). V gave up 5 bases and J gave up 8 bases; unmatched junction bases: 15. This CDR3 contains 16 residues.

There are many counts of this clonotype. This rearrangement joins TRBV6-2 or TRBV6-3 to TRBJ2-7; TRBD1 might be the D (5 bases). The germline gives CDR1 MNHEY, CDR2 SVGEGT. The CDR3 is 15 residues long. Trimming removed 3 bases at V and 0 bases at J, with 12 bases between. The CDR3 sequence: CASSYQGSNSYEQYF. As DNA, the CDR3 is TGTGCCAGCAGTTATCAGGGTAGCAACTCCTACGAGCAGTACTTC.

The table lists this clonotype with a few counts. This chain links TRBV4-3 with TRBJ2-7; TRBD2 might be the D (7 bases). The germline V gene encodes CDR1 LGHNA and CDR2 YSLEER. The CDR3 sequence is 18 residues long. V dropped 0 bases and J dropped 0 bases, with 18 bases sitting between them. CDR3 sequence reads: CASSQEYGGGGLSYEQYF. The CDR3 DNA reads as TGCGCCAGCAGCCAAGAATATGGAGGGGGGGGCCTCTCCTACGAGCAGTACTTC.

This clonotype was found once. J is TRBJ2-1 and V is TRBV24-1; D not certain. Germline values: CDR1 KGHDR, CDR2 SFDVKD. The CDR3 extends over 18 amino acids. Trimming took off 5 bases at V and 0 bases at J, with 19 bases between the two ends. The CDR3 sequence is CATSAPSREGSSYNEQFF. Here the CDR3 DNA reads TGTGCCACCAGTGCCCCATCAAGGGAAGGCTCCTCCTACAATGAGCAGTTCTTC.

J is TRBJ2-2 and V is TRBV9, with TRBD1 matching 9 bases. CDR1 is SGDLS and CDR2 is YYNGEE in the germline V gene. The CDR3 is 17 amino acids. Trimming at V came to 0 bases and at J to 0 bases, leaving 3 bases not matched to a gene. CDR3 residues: CASSVAGQGSNTGELFF. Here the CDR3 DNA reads TGTGCCAGCAGCGTAGCAGGACAGGGGTCGAACACCGGGGAGCTGTTTTTT.

Here the CDR3 reads CATSGGTGAVTDTQYF. CDR3 DNA: TGTGCCACCAGTGGGGGGACCGGGGCGGTCACAGATACGCAGTATTTT. V gene TRBV24-1 combines with J gene TRBJ2-3; D is perhaps TRBD1 or TRBD2 (5 bases each). The ends were cut back, 5 bases at V and 2 bases at J, with 16 bases in the middle. This CDR3 region has 16 residues. Germline loops: CDR1 KGHDR, CDR2 SFDVKD.

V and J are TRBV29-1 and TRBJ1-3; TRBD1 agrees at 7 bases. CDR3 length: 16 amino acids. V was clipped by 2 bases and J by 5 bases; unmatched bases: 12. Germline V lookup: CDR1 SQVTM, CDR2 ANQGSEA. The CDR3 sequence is CSVELRTRDSRNTIYF. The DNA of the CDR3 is TGCAGCGTTGAACTTCGAACCCGGGACAGTCGAAACACCATATATTTT.

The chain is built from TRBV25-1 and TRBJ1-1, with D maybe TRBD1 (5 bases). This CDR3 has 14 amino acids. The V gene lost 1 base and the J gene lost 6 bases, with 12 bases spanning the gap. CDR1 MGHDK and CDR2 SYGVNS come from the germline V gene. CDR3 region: CASSELGESAEAFF. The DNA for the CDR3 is TGTGCCAGCAGTGAATTGGGGGAGAGTGCTGAAGCTTTCTTT.

CDR3: CATSDFAKSYGYTF. The CDR3 DNA reads as TGTGCCACCAGTGATTTTGCGAAGTCCTATGGCTACACCTTC. The genes are TRBV24-1 and TRBJ1-2; D is ambiguous. Germline CDR1 is KGHDR and CDR2 is SFDVKD. The V and J ends lost 1 base and 4 bases respectively, with 9 bases between them. This CDR3 has 14 amino acids.